What follows are 18 T cell receptor beta chains derived from one specimen sequenced in a study of blood T cells in healthy people across ages. The use of a sample-barcoded 5' primer and a J-beta primer mix characterized a second PCR of roughly 6 to 11 cycles. Using its own MiXCR run on the 5' RACE reads, TCRdb lists one record per CDR3 protein. The table lists 650,000 to 1,000,000 distinct CDR3 sequences, about 46% of them singletons. The sequencing sample was made of blood. The receptors shown here come from an elderly man in good health.

The V gene is TRBV5-1, the J gene TRBJ2-5; 13 positions match TRBD2. V gave up 3 bases and J gave up 5 bases; unmatched junction bases: 13. This CDR3 is 18 amino acids long. Germline-derived CDR1 and CDR2 are SGHRS and YFSETQ. CDR3 nucleotides: TGCGCCAGCAGCTCAGGACTAGCGGGAGTTCGAAGTTCGGAGACCCAGTACTTC. This gives the protein CASSSGLAGVRSSETQYF.

V is TRBV24-1 and J is TRBJ2-7; no reliable D call. Germline CDR1 and CDR2: KGHDR and SFDVKD. This CDR3 spans 15 amino acids. V dropped 2 bases and J dropped 6 bases, with 16 bases sitting between them. This CDR3 reads CATSDSRTVISEQYF. The CDR3 DNA reads as TGTGCCACCAGTGATTCACGGACGGTCATCTCCGAGCAGTACTTC.

The chain uses TRBV10-3 and TRBJ2-1; D possibly corresponds to TRBD2 (5 bases). The CDR3 is 12 amino acids. Germline V CDR1 and CDR2: ENHRY, SYGVKD. V was shortened by 10 bases and J by 8 bases, with 15 bases between the two germline ends. CDR3 sequence (DNA): TGTGCCACCCAGGAGGTATTAGATGAGCAGTTCTTC. It translates to CATQEVLDEQFF.

The CDR3 sequence is CASSLWGLAGAHEKSQETQYF. The CDR3 bases are TGTGCCAGCAGTTTATGGGGCCTAGCGGGGGCACACGAGAAAAGCCAAGAGACCCAGTACTTC. The rearrangement joins TRBV28 to TRBJ2-5; 10 bases map to TRBD2. Trimming cost V 0 bases and J 1 base; bases outside gene matches: 17. CDR3 length equals 21 residues. CDR1 and CDR2 (germline): MDHEN, SYDVKM. Full variable domain (rest looked up from reference TRBV28 and TRBJ2-5): DVKVTQSSRYLVKRTGEKVFLECVQDMDHENMFWYRQDPGLGLRLIYFSYDVKMKEKGDIPEGYSVSREKKERFSLILESASTNQTSMYLCASSLWGLAGAHEKSQETQYFGPGTRLLVL.

The chain recombines TRBV20-1 with TRBJ2-3; 12 bases fit TRBD2. This CDR3 is 18 amino acids long. Germline V CDR1 and CDR2: DFQATT, SNEGSKA (reference sequence). J lost 4 bases, V lost 4 bases, and 15 bases had no gene match. CDR3 region: CSAIARLAGAQFPDTQYF. CDR3 nucleotide sequence: TGCAGTGCTATAGCCCGACTAGCGGGAGCGCAGTTCCCAGATACGCAGTATTTT.

The rearrangement links TRBV5-8 to TRBJ1-5, with no clear D. Germline CDR1 reads SGHTS; CDR2 reads YDEGEE. The CDR3 consists of 14 residues. V lost 0 bases, J lost 7 bases, and 11 bases lay in between. The CDR3 DNA sequence: TGTGCCAGCAGCTTGGATGGGGTATACCAGCCCCAGCATTTT. Protein sequence: CASSLDGVYQPQHF.

The chain joins TRBV12-3 or TRBV12-4 to TRBJ2-1; 10 bases fit TRBD2. This CDR3 has 17 amino acids. The J segment lost 3 bases and the V segment lost 6 bases, leaving 11 bases of the junction unmatched. The CDR3 bases are TGTGCCAGCAGGCTTAGACGTAGGACTAGCGGCTACAATGAGCAGTTCTTC. Protein: CASRLRRRTSGYNEQFF.

This sequence joins TRBV12-3 or TRBV12-4 and TRBJ1-1; 7 positions match TRBD1. This CDR3 region has 14 residues. The J segment lost 5 bases and the V segment lost 5 bases, leaving 8 bases of the junction unmatched. CDR3 residues: CASSRQGPLTEAFF. The CDR3 bases are TGTGCCAGCAGTCGACAGGGCCCCCTAACTGAAGCTTTCTTT.

The J gene is TRBJ2-4, the V gene TRBV6-2 or TRBV6-3; 9 bases line up with TRBD2. Germline V gene data show CDR1 as MNHEY and CDR2 as SVGEGT. The CDR3 has 17 residues. J was trimmed by 0 bases and V by 2 bases; bases with no gene match: 5. The DNA of the CDR3 is TGTGCCAGCAGTTACGGGAGCGGGGGGCTAGCCAAAAACATTCAGTACTTC. Amino acid sequence: CASSYGSGGLAKNIQYF.

Points on this clonotype: One end of the junction is discordant with germline, which a read error may explain. The chain recombines TRBV7-9 with TRBJ2-7, with unresolved D. This CDR3 region has 14 residues. The germline V gene has CDR1 SEHNR and CDR2 FQNEAQ (reference sequence). CDR3 in amino acids: CASSVAFGTYEQYF. As DNA, the CDR3 is TGTGCCAGCAGCGTAGCATTTGGGACCTACGAGCAGTACTTC. Looking up the rest from reference TRBV7-9 and TRBJ2-7 gives the full variable domain: DTGVSQNPRHKITKRGQNVTFRCDPISEHNRLYWYRQTLGQGPEFLTYFQNEAQLEKSRLLSDRFSAERPKGSFSTLEIQRTEQGDSAMYLCASSVAFGTYEQYFGPGTRLTVT.

J is TRBJ2-5 and V is TRBV6-5; TRBD2 is a possible D gene (5 bases). Germline loops: CDR1 MNHEY, CDR2 SVGAGI. The V end lost 2 bases, the J end lost 11 bases, and 18 bases lay between the germline ends. The CDR3 is made up of 14 amino acids. Here the CDR3 reads CASSYGRVGNEQYF. The CDR3 coding sequence is TGTGCCAGCAGTTACGGGCGGGTCGGGAATGAGCAGTACTTC.

The sample holds a few counts of this clonotype. The chain combines TRBV20-1 with TRBJ2-5; D not certain. The J call may not be correct, given that the DNA end is closer to TRBJ2-4. The CDR3 contains 11 residues. The germline V gene encodes CDR1 DFQATT and CDR2 SNEGSKA (reference sequence). In DNA form, the CDR3 reads TGCAGTGCTAGGAATAGGGACATTCAGTACTTC. Encoded protein: CSARNRDIQYF.

This clonotype was seen a few times. The J gene is TRBJ2-3, the V gene TRBV5-1, with D possibly TRBD1 on 6 matching bases. Per the germline V gene, CDR1 is SGHRS and CDR2 is YFSETQ. The CDR3 is 14 amino acids. V dropped 5 bases and J dropped 2 bases, with 12 bases sitting between them. DNA of the CDR3: TGCGCCAGCAGGGGGGCCATCTCCACAGATACGCAGTATTTT. Amino acids: CASRGAISTDTQYF.

The J gene is TRBJ1-5, the V gene TRBV6-2 or TRBV6-3; D gene ambiguous. Germline V gives CDR1 MNHEY, CDR2 SVGEGT. The CDR3 length is 18 residues. V lost 0 bases and J lost 4, with 19 bases in between. CDR3 amino acids: CASSYSTHGSRANQPQHF. CDR3 nucleotides: TGTGCCAGCAGTTACTCAACCCACGGGAGCCGAGCGAATCAGCCCCAGCATTTT.

The genes are TRBV7-3 and TRBJ2-3; possibly TRBD2 for D (7 bases). The V end lost 5 bases, the J end lost 0 bases, and 15 bases lay between the germline ends. This CDR3 is built from 16 residues. The germline V gene has CDR1 SGHTA and CDR2 FQGTGA. In DNA, the CDR3 is TGTGCCAGCAGCCCACCGGGGGGCTATAGCACAGATACGCAGTATTTT. The encoded protein is CASSPPGGYSTDTQYF.

This clonotype was seen just once. This chain connects TRBV11-2 to TRBJ2-1; D is perhaps TRBD2 (5 bases). Germline V lookup: CDR1 SGHAT, CDR2 FQNNGV. The CDR3 covers 14 residues. Between the trimmed V and J ends, which lost 1 base and 15 bases, there was a span of 19 bases. Here the CDR3 DNA reads TGTGCCAGCAGCTTAGCGGGTCTAGCTGGAAACGTGTTCTTC. It translates to CASSLAGLAGNVFF.

This clonotype was picked up a small number of times. The J gene is TRBJ2-4, the V gene TRBV15, with D possibly TRBD2 on 6 matching bases. V lost 3 bases, J lost 8 bases, and 23 bases lay in between. Germline V gives CDR1 LNHNV, CDR2 YYDKDF (reference sequence). The CDR3 consists of 17 residues. The CDR3: CATSSNFRGGRGDIQYF. CDR3 nucleotide sequence: TGTGCCACCAGCAGTAACTTTAGAGGAGGGAGAGGGGACATTCAGTACTTC. The full variable domain, completed using reference TRBV15 and TRBJ2-4, is DAMVIQNPRYQVTQFGKPVTLSCSQTLNHNVMYWYQQKSSQAPKLLFHYYDKDFNNEADTPDNFQSRRPNTSFCFLDIRSPGLGDTAMYLCATSSNFRGGRGDIQYFGAGTRLSVL.

The chain couples TRBV9 to TRBJ2-3, with TRBD1 matching 11 bases. The CDR3 is 15 residues long. Germline V gives CDR1 SGDLS, CDR2 YYNGEE. V was clipped by 3 bases and J by 5 bases; unmatched bases: 5. The CDR3 loop reads CASSATGTGGDTQYF. The CDR3, as DNA: TGTGCCAGCAGCGCAACCGGGACAGGGGGAGATACGCAGTATTTT.